The clone carrying this T cell receptor beta chain came up once. The entry originates in a study of cytomegalovirus exposure and HLA in healthy donors. The CDR3 length is 20 residues. Use of 60 Vbeta and 13 Jbeta primers characterized the PCR. TCRdb keeps only in-frame clones here, not all; method: immunoSEQ multiplex PCR. Of fewer than 95,000 clones in the sample, 85% were seen once. Sequencing input: PBMCs. The clonotype comes from a man between 35 and 55 years old in good health and CMV-seropositive. The chain is built from TRBV21-1 and TRBJ2-2; the table calls TRBD1, which could not be checked here. TRBV21-1 is flagged as a pseudogene. Here the CDR3 DNA reads TGTGCCAGCAGCAAAGAGCCCCGGACAGGGTTGCCAAAACACACCGGGGAGCTGTTTTTT. Its translation: CASSKEPRTGLPKHTGELFF.